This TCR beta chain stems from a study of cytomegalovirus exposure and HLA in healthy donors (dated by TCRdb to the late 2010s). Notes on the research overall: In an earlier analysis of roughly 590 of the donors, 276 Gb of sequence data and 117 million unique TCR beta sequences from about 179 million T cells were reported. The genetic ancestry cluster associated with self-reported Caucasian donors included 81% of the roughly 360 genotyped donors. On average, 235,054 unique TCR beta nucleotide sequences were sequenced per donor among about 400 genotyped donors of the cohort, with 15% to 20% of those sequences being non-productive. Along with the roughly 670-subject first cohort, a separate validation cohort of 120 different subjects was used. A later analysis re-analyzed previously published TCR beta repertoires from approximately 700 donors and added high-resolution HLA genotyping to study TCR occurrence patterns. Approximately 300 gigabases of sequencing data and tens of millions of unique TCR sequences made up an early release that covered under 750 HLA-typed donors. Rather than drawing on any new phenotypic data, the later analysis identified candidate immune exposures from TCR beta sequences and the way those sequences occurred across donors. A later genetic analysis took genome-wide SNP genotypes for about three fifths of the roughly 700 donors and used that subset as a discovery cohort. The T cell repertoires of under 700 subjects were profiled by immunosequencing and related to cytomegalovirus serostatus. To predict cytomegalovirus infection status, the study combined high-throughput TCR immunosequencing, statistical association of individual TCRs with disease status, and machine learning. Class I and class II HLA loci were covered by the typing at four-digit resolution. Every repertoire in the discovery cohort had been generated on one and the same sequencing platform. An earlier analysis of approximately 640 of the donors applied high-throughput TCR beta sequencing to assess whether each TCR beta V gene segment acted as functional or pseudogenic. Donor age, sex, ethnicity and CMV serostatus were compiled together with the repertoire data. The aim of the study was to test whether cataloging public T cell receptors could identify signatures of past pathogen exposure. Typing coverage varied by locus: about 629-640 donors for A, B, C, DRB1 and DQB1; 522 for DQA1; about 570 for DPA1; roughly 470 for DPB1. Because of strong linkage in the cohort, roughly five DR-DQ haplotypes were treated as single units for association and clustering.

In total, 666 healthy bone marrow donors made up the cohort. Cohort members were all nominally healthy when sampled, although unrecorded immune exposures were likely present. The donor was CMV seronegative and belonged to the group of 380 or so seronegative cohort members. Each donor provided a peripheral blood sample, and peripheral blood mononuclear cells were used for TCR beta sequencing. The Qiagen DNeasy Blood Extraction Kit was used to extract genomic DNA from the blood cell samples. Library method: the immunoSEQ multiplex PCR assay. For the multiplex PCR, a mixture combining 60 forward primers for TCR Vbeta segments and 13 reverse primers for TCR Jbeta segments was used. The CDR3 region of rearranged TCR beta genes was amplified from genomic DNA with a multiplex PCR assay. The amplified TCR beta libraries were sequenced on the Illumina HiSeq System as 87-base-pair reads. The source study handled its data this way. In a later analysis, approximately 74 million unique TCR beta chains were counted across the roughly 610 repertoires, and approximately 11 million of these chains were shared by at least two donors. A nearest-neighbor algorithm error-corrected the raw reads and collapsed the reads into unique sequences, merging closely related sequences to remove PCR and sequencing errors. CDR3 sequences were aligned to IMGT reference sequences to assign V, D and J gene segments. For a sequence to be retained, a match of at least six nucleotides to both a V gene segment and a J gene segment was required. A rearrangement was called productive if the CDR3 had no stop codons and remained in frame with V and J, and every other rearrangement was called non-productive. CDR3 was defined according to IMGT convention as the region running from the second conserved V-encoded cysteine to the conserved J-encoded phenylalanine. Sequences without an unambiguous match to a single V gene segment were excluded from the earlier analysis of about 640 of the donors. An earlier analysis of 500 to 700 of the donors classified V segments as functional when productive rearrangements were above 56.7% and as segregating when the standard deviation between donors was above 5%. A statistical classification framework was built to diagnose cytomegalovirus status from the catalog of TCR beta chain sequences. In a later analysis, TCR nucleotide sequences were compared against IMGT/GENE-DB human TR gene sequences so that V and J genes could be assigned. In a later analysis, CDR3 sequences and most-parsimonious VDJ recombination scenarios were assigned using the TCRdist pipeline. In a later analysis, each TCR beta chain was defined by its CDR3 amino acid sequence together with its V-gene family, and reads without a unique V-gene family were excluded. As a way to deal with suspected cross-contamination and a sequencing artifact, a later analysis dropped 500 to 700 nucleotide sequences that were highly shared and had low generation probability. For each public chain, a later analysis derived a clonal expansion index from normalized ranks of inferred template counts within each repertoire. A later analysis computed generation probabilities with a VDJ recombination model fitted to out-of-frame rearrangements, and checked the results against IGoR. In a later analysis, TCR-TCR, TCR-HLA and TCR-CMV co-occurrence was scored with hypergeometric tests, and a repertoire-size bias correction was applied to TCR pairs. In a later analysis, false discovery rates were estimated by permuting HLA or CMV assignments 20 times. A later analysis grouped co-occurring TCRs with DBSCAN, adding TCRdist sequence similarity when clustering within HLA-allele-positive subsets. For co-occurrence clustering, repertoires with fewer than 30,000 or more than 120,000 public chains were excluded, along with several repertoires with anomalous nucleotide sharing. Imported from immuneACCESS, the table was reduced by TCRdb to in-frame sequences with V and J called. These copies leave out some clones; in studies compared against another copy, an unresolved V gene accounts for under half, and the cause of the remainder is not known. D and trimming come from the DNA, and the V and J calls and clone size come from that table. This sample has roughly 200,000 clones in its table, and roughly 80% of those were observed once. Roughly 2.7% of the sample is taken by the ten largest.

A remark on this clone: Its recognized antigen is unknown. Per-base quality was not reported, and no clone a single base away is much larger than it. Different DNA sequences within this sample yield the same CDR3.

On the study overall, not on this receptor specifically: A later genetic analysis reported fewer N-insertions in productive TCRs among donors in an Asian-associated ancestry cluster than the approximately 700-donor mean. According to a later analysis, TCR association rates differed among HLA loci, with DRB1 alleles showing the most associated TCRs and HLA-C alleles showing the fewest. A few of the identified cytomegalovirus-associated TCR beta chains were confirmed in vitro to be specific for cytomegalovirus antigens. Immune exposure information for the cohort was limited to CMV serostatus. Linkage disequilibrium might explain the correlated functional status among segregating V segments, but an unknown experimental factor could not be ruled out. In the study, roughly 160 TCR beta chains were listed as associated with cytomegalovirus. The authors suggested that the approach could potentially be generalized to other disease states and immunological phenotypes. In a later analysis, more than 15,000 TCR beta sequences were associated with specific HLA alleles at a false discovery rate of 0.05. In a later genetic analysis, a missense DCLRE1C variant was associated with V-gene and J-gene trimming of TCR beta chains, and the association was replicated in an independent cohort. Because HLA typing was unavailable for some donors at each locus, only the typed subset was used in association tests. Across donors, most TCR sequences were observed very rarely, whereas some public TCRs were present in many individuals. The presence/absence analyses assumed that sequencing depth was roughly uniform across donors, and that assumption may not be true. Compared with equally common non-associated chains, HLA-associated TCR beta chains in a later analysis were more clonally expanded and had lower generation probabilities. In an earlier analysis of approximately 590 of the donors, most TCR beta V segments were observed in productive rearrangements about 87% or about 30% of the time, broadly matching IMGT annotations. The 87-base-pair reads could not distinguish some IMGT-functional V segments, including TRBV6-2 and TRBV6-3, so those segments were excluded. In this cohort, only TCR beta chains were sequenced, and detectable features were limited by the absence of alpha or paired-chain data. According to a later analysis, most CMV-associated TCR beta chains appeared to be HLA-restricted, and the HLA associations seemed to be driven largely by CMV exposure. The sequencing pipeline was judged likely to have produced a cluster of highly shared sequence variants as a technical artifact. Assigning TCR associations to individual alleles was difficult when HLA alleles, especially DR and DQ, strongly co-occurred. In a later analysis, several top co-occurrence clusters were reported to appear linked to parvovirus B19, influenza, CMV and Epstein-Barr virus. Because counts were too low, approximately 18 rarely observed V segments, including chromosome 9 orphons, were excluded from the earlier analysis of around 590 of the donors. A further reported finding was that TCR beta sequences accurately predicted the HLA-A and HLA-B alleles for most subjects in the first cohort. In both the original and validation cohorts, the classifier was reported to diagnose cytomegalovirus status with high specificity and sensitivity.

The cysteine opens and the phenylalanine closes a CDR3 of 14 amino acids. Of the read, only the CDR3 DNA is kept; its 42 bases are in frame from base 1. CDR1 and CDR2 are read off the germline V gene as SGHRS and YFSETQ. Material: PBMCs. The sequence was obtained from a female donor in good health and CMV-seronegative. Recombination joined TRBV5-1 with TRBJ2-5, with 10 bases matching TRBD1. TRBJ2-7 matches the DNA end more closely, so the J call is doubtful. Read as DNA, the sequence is TGCGCCAGCAGCTTGGGGACAGGGGGTGACGAGCAGTACTTC. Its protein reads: CASSLGTGGDEQYF.